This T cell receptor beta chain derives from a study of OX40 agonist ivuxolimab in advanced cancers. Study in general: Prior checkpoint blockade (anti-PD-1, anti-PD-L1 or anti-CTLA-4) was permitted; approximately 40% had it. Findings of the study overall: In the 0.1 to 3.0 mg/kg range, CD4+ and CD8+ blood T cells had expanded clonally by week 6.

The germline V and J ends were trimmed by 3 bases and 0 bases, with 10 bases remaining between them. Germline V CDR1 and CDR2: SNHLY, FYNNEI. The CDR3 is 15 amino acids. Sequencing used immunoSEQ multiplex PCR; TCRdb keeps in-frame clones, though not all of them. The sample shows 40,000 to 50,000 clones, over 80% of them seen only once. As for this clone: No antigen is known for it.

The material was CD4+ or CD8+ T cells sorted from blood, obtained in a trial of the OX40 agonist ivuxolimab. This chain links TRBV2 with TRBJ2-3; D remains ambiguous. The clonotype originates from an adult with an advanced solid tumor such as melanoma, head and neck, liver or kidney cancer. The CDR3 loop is CASSDGVASTDTQYF. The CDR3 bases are TGTGCCAGCAGTGATGGGGTAGCTAGCACAGATACGCAGTATTTT.